Many counts were recorded for the clone carrying this TCR beta chain. Its matching antigen is unknown. This sample was taken from a study of T cell clonality in common variable immunodeficiency. Study-wide results and limits: In common variable immunodeficiency, TCR beta chains reportedly carried fewer deletions and N-nucleotide insertions. CVID subjects showed higher TCRbeta clonality than healthy controls.

TCRdb's copy holds only in-frame clones and misses some; the assay was immunoSEQ multiplex PCR. The sample shows 40,000 to 55,000 clones, none of them appearing just once. Sequenced material: peripheral blood mononuclear cells. The TCR comes from a person between 18 and 70 years old in good health.

CDR3 DNA (partial): TGCGCCAGCAGCTCTAGACTAGCGGGGGGGCGTGATAAAGATACG. Its translation is CASSSRLAGGRDKDT. The whole CDR3 protein reads CASSSRLAGGRDKDTQYF. The chain has TRBV5-1 and TRBJ2-3; 14 positions agree with TRBD2. The CDR3 end is not reached by the read, which stops 3 residues before it; the germline J gene fills it in. The V segment lost 3 bases and the J segment 5 bases; nucleotides outside the gene matches: 11. CDR3 length: 18 amino acids. The germline gives CDR1 SGHRS, CDR2 YFSETQ.